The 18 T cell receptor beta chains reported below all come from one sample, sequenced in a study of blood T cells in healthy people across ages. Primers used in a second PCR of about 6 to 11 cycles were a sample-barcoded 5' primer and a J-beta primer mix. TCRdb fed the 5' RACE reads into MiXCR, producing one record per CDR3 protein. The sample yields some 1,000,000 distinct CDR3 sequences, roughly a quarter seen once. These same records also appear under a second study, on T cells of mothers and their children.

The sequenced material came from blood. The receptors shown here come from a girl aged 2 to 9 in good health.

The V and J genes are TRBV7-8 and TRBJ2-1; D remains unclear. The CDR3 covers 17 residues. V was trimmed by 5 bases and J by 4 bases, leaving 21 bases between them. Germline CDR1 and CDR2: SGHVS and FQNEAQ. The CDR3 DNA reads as TGTGCCAGCAGCCCCGGGTACGTTGCGGCCCGATACAATGAGCAGTTCTTC. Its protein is CASSPGYVAARYNEQFF.

The CDR3: CASSRDRDADETQYF. As DNA, the CDR3 is TGTGCCAGCAGCCGGGACAGGGATGCGGACGAGACCCAGTACTTC. The chain combines TRBV5-5 with TRBJ2-5; 9 bases line up with TRBD1. The germline V gene has CDR1 SGHKS and CDR2 YYEKEE (reference sequence). The CDR3 is 15 amino acids. V lost 4 bases and J lost 5; bases outside the gene matches: 9.

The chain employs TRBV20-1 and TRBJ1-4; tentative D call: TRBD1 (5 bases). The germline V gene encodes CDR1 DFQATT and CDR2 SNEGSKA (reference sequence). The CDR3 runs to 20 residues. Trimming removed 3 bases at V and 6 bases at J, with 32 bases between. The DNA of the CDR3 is TGCAGTGCTAGTCCCAACTCCGGGACGCAAAGGTGGCAGGACTATGAAAAACTGTTTTTT. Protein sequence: CSASPNSGTQRWQDYEKLFF.

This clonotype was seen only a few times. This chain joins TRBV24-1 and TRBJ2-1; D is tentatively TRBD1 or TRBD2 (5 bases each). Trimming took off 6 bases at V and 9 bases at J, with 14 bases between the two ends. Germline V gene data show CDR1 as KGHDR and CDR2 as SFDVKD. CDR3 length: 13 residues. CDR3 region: CATSRSQEAEQFF. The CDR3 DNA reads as TGTGCCACCAGTCGTTCACAGGAGGCTGAGCAGTTCTTC.

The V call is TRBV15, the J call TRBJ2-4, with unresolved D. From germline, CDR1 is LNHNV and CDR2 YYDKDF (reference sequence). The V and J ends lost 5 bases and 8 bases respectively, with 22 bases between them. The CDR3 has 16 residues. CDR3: CATSFLFAAPGDIQYF. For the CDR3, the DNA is TGTGCCACCAGCTTCCTATTTGCGGCCCCTGGGGACATTCAGTACTTC. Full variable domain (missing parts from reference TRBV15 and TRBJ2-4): DAMVIQNPRYQVTQFGKPVTLSCSQTLNHNVMYWYQQKSSQAPKLLFHYYDKDFNNEADTPDNFQSRRPNTSFCFLDIRSPGLGDTAMYLCATSFLFAAPGDIQYFGAGTRLSVL.

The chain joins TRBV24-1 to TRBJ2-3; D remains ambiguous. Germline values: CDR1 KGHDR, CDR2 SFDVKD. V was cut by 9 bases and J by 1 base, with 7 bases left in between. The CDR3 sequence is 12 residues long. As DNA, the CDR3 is TGTGCCACCGGTGGCGGCACAGATACGCAGTATTTT. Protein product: CATGGGTDTQYF.

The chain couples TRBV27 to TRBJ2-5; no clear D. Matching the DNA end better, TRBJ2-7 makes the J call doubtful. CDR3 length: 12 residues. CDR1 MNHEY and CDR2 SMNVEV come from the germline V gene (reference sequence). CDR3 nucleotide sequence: TGTGCCAGCAGCCTAGGCAATAGCGAGCAGTACTTC. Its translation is CASSLGNSEQYF.

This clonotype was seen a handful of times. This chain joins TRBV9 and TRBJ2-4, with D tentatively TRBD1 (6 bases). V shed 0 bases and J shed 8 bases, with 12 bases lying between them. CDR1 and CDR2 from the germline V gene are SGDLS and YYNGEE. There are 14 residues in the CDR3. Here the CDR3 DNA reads TGTGCCAGCAGCGTAGATTGGGCAGGGGACATTCAGTACTTC. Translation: CASSVDWAGDIQYF.

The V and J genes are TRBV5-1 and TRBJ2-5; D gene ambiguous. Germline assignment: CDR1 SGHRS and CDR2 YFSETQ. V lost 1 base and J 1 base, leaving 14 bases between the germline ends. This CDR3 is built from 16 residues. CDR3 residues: CASSLSLQSSQETQYF. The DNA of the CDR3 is TGCGCCAGCAGCTTGAGTCTACAGAGTAGCCAAGAGACCCAGTACTTC.

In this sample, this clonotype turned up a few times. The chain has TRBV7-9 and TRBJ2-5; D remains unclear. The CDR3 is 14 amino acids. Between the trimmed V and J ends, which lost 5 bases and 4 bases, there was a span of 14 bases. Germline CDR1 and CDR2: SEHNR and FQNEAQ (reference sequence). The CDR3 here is CASSLGDLLETQYF. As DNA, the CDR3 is TGTGCCAGCAGCCTGGGTGACCTCCTAGAGACCCAGTACTTC.

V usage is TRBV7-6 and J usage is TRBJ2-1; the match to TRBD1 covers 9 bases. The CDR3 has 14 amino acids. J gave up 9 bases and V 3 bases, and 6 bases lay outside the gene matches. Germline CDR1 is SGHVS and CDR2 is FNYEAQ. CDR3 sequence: CASSLRDRVTEQFF. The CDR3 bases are TGTGCCAGCAGCTTGAGGGACAGGGTCACTGAGCAGTTCTTC.

Here the CDR3 reads CASSYSSGAYNEQFF. CDR3 DNA sequence: TGTGCCAGCAGTTACTCTAGCGGCGCCTACAATGAGCAGTTCTTC. The chain joins TRBV6-6 to TRBJ2-1; D might be TRBD2 (6 bases). Germline loops: CDR1 MNHNY, CDR2 SVGAGI (reference sequence). The CDR3 extends over 15 amino acids. V was trimmed by 0 bases and J by 2 bases, leaving 8 bases between them.

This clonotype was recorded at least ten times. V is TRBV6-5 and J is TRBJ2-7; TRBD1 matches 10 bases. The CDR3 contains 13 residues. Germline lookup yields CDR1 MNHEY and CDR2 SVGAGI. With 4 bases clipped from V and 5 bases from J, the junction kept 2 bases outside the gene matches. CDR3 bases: TGTGCCAGCAGTTCGACAGGGGGCAACGAGCAGTACTTC. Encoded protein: CASSSTGGNEQYF.

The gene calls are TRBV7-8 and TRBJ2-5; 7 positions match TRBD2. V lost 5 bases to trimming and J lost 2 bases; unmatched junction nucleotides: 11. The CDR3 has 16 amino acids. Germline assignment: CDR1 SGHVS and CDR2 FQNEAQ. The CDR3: CASSPGWGGIQETQYF. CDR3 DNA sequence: TGTGCCAGCAGCCCAGGTTGGGGGGGTATTCAAGAGACCCAGTACTTC.

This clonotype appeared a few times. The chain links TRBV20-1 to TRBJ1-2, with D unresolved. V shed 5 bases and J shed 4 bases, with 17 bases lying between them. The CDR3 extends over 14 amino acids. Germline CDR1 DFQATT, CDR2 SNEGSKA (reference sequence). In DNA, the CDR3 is TGCAGTGCTCTCGCCGGCGCATCTAGCTATGGCTACACCTTC. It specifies CSALAGASSYGYTF.

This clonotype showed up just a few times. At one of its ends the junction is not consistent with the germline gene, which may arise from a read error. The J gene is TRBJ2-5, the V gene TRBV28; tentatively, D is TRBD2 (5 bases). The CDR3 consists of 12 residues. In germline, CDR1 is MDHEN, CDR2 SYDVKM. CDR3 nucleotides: TGTGCCAGCAGCTCTTTGATGGACTTCGGGTTCTTC. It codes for CASSSLMDFGFF.

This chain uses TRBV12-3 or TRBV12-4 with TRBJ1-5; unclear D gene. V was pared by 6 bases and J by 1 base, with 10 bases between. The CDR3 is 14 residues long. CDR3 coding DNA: TGTGCCAGCAGGGGAGGACGGAGCAATCAGCCCCAGCATTTT. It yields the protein CASRGGRSNQPQHF.

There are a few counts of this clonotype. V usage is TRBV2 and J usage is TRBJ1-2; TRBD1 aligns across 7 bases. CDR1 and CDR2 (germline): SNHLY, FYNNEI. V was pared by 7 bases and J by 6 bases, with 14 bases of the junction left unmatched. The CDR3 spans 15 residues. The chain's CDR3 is CASISAGQAEDGYTF. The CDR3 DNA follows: TGTGCCAGCATTTCAGCTGGACAGGCCGAGGATGGCTACACCTTC.